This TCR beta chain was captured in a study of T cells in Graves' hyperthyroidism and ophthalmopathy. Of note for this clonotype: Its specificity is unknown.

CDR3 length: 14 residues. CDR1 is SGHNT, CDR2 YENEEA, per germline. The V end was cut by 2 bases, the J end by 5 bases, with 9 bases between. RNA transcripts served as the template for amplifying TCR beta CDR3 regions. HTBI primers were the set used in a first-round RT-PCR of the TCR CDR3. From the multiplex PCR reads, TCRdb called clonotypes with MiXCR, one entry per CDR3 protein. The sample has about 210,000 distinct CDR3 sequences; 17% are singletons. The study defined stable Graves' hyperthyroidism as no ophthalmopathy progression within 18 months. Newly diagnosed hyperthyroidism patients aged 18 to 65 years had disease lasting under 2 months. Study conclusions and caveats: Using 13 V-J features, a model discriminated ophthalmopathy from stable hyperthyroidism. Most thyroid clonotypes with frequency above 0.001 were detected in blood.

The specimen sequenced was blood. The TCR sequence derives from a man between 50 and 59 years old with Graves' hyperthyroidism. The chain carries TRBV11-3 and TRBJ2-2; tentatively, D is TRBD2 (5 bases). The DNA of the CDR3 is TGTGCCAGCAGCTTACGGGGAGTAACCGGGGAGCTGTTTTTT. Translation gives CASSLRGVTGELFF.